These 14 T cell receptor beta chains originate from one sample sequenced in a study of shared clonotypes between healthy human individuals. TCRdb's table, derived via immunoSEQ multiplex PCR, lists solely in-frame clones and lacks some. The repertoire holds fewer than 850,000 clones, 90% seen once, with 34% in the top ten. Sequenced sample: memory CD8+ T cells from PBMCs. The sample's subset: CD45RO+ cells pooled with CCR7-negative TemRA cells. These receptors were collected from a man aged 18 to 29 in good health. Some clones in this sample may be carry-over from other donors' samples.

The chain joins TRBV29-1 to TRBJ2-5; possible D gene TRBD1, 6 bases. The J call may be incorrect, as the DNA end agrees better with TRBJ2-7. CDR1 is SQVTM, CDR2 ANQGSEA, per germline. There are 13 residues in the CDR3. The CDR3 sequence: CSVSTGHSYEQYF. CDR3 bases: TGCAGCGTTTCTACGGGACATTCCTACGAGCAGTACTTC.

This rearrangement joins TRBV28 to TRBJ1-5, with D possibly matching TRBD1 (5 bases). The V and J ends lost 7 bases and 5 bases respectively, with 15 bases between them. The CDR3 totals 14 residues. CDR1 and CDR2 (germline): MDHEN, SYDVKM. In DNA form, the CDR3 reads TGTGCCAGCATATACTCGTTAGGGGATCAGCCCCAGCATTTT. It codes for CASIYSLGDQPQHF.

This chain uses TRBV6-5 with TRBJ2-7; maybe TRBD2 (7 bases). Germline V gene data show CDR1 as MNHEY and CDR2 as SVGAGI. There are 13 residues in the CDR3. V dropped 2 bases and J dropped 10 bases, with 15 bases sitting between them. Written as DNA, the CDR3 is TGTGCCAGCAGTTACCGGGGGGCGGGACGACAGTACTTC. This translates into CASSYRGAGRQYF.

This chain uses TRBV7-9 with TRBJ2-3; 10 nucleotides agree with TRBD1. The V gene end was trimmed by 5 bases and the J gene end by 0 bases; junction bases not matched to a gene: 5. Germline lookup yields CDR1 SEHNR and CDR2 FQNEAQ (reference sequence). The CDR3 sequence is 16 residues long. CDR3 bases: TGTGCCAGCAGCGATGGACAGGGGGAGAGCACAGATACGCAGTATTTT. It translates to CASSDGQGESTDTQYF. The entire variable domain, with the rest obtained from reference TRBV7-9 and TRBJ2-3, is as follows: DTGVSQNPRHKITKRGQNVTFRCDPISEHNRLYWYRQTLGQGPEFLTYFQNEAQLEKSRLLSDRFSAERPKGSFSTLEIQRTEQGDSAMYLCASSDGQGESTDTQYFGPGTRLTVL.

The chain uses TRBV27 and TRBJ1-4; a weak D match, TRBD1 (5 bases). Germline V CDR1 and CDR2: MNHEY, SMNVEV (reference sequence). Trimming stripped 4 bases from V and 6 bases from J, with 12 bases between. The CDR3 covers 14 residues. The CDR3 DNA sequence: TGTGCCAGCAGTTGGGACGGGAGATATGAAAAACTGTTTTTT. Protein sequence: CASSWDGRYEKLFF. Drawing the rest from reference TRBV27 and TRBJ1-4, the complete variable domain is EAQVTQNPRYLITVTGKKLTVTCSQNMNHEYMSWYRQDPGLGLRQIYYSMNVEVTDKGDVPEGYKVSRKEKRNFPLILESPSPNQTSLYFCASSWDGRYEKLFFGSGTQLSVL.

This clone was picked up a small number of times. The gene calls are TRBV27 and TRBJ1-1; perhaps TRBD1 as D (6 bases). CDR3 length: 13 residues. CDR1 MNHEY and CDR2 SMNVEV come from the germline V gene (reference sequence). V lost 2 bases, J lost 7 bases, and 11 bases lay in between. CDR3 nucleotides: TGTGCCAGCAGTTTACAGGGGTTAGGTGAAGCTTTCTTT. The encoded protein is CASSLQGLGEAFF.

This sequence joins TRBV27 and TRBJ2-2; 9 bases are shared with TRBD2. V shed 2 bases and J 6 bases; nucleotides not matched to a gene: 4. The germline V gene has CDR1 MNHEY and CDR2 SMNVEV (reference sequence). There are 15 residues in the CDR3. CDR3 DNA: TGTGCCAGCAGTTTAGGTAGCGGGAGACCCGGGGAGCTGTTTTTT. Translating gives CASSLGSGRPGELFF.

The V gene is TRBV7-9, the J gene TRBJ2-5; maybe TRBD1 (6 bases). The CDR3 extends over 15 amino acids. Germline CDR1 and CDR2: SEHNR and FQNEAQ (reference sequence). Trimming stripped 5 bases from V and 2 bases from J, with 15 bases between. CDR3 in amino acids: CASSNRQAAQETQYF. In nucleotides, the CDR3 is TGTGCCAGCAGCAACAGACAGGCAGCTCAAGAGACCCAGTACTTC.

The rearrangement uses TRBV4-1 and TRBJ2-5; D unresolved. CDR1 is MGHRA, CDR2 YSYEKL, per germline. The V gene lost 2 bases and the J gene lost 2 bases, with 3 bases spanning the gap. This CDR3 is 12 amino acids long. The CDR3 loop reads CASSQNQETQYF. The CDR3 DNA reads as TGCGCCAGCAGCCAAAATCAAGAGACCCAGTACTTC.

The CDR3 DNA reads as TGCAGCGTGGACGGGGGGAATGAGCAGTTCTTC. Its translation: CSVDGGNEQFF. The chain is built from TRBV29-1 and TRBJ2-1, with TRBD2 identical over 7 bases. The CDR3 has 11 residues. The V gene's germline CDR1 is SQVTM and CDR2 ANQGSEA. V dropped 6 bases and J dropped 7; count of bases not matched to a gene: 3.

This clone was found a few times. V is TRBV4-1 and J is TRBJ1-1, with TRBD1 matching 8 bases. CDR3 size: 16 residues. Germline CDR1 reads MGHRA; CDR2 reads YSYEKL. Germline trimming cut 2 bases from V and 1 base from J; bases unmatched to any gene: 6. The CDR3 here is CASSQTRGQGNTEAFF. Here the CDR3 DNA reads TGCGCCAGCAGCCAAACCCGTGGACAGGGGAACACTGAAGCTTTCTTT.

The V gene is TRBV7-9, the J gene TRBJ1-2, with D tentatively TRBD1 (5 bases). V lost 1 base to trimming and J lost 4 bases, with 16 bases between them. The V gene's germline CDR1 is SEHNR and CDR2 FQNEAQ (reference sequence). CDR3 length: 16 amino acids. As DNA, the CDR3 is TGTGCCAGCAGCTTAGGGGGGGGACTTGCTCCCTATGGCTACACCTTC. This sequence encodes CASSLGGGLAPYGYTF.

The CDR3, as DNA: TGTGCCAGCAGCTTGGGGCCCTGGGAATACGAGCAGTACTTC. Translation: CASSLGPWEYEQYF. This chain uses TRBV5-5 with TRBJ2-7; D is ambiguous. Trimming took off 0 bases at V and 4 bases at J, with 11 bases between the two ends. Germline CDR1 and CDR2: SGHKS and YYEKEE (reference sequence). There are 14 residues in the CDR3.

With respect to this clone: This specimen includes other DNA sequences encoding the same CDR3. The chain employs TRBV28 and TRBJ1-1; D uncertain. V was pared by 4 bases and J by 1 base, with 7 bases between. Germline CDR1 and CDR2: MDHEN and SYDVKM. There are 13 residues in the CDR3. The CDR3 is CASSYLRNTEAFF. The CDR3 coding sequence is TGTGCCAGCAGTTATCTCCGGAACACTGAAGCTTTCTTT.